One and the same sample provided the 29 T cell receptor beta chains below, sequenced in a study of radiation and T cells in renal cell carcinoma. TCRdb keeps only in-frame clones here, not all; method: immunoSEQ multiplex PCR. In the table there are 110,000 to 150,000 clones, roughly 85% of which are singletons. The time point is: baseline pretreatment blood. The treatment denotes: 15 Gy SBRT to primary tumor, nephrectomy 4 weeks later. The sequenced sample was blood, obtained from a patient whose treatment included radiotherapy and nephrectomy. The receptors were sampled from a woman aged 50 to 60 with renal cell carcinoma.

This chain connects TRBV13 to TRBJ1-6; TRBD1 matches 8 bases. V lost 1 base and J lost 7; bases outside the gene matches: 0. This CDR3 contains 14 residues. The germline V gene has CDR1 PRHDT and CDR2 FYEKMQ (reference sequence). Here the CDR3 reads CASSLDRGNSPLHF. CDR3 nucleotide sequence: TGTGCCAGCAGCTTAGACAGGGGGAATTCACCCCTCCACTTT.

This clone has a handful of counts. The chain is built from TRBV6-5 and TRBJ1-6, with 10 bases matching TRBD1. There are 15 residues in the CDR3. Germline V gene sequence: CDR1 MNHEY, CDR2 SVGAGI. V lost 6 bases, J lost 5 bases, and 4 bases stayed unmatched. This chain's CDR3 is CASSLGQGNNSPLHF. CDR3 DNA: TGTGCCAGCAGCCTGGGACAGGGGAATAATTCACCCCTCCACTTT.

The gene calls are TRBV7-8 and TRBJ1-6; 9 bases fit TRBD1. This CDR3 spans 14 amino acids. The V gene's germline CDR1 is SGHVS and CDR2 FQNEAQ. Losses at the gene ends were 5 bases for V and 5 bases for J; bases not matched to a gene: 1. The CDR3 here is CASSRTGDNSPLHF. The CDR3 DNA follows: TGTGCCAGCAGCCGGACAGGGGATAATTCACCCCTCCACTTT.

J is TRBJ1-2 and V is TRBV2, with TRBD1 as a possible D gene (5 bases). Trimming took 7 bases from V and 7 from J, leaving 10 bases between them. Germline V gives CDR1 SNHLY, CDR2 FYNNEI. CDR3 length: 11 residues. The DNA of the CDR3 is TGTGCCAGCATGATCGACAGTGGCTACACCTTC. Translating gives CASMIDSGYTF. Full variable domain (missing parts from reference TRBV2 and TRBJ1-2): EPEVTQTPSHQVTQMGQEVILRCVPISNHLYFYWYRQILGQKVEFLVSFYNNEISEKSEIFDDQFSVERPDGSNFTLKIRSTKLEDSAMYFCASMIDSGYTFGSGTRLTVV.

V gene TRBV6-1 combines with J gene TRBJ1-1; D unclear. CDR1 and CDR2 (germline): MNHNS, SASEGT. The CDR3 is made up of 14 amino acids. V was cut by 6 bases and J by 5 bases, with 16 bases left in between. The CDR3 DNA sequence: TGTGCCAGCAGCCCGGACTTTTTCTGGACTGAAGCTTTCTTT. Its protein product is CASSPDFFWTEAFF.

The genes are TRBV25-1 and TRBJ2-7; no clear D. This CDR3 is built from 11 residues. Between the trimmed V and J ends, which lost 5 bases and 3 bases, there was a span of 5 bases. The germline CDR1 and CDR2 sequences are MGHDK and SYGVNS. CDR3 coding DNA: TGTGCCAGCAGTCCGAACTACGAGCAGTACTTC. Encoded protein: CASSPNYEQYF.

J is TRBJ2-2 and V is TRBV7-8, with 7 bases lining up with TRBD1. Per germline, CDR1 SGHVS and CDR2 FQNEAQ. CDR3 length equals 16 residues. With 2 bases clipped from V and 0 bases from J, the junction kept 3 bases outside the gene matches. CDR3 region: CASSLHGQANTGELFF. The CDR3 nucleotides read TGTGCCAGCAGCTTACATGGACAGGCGAACACCGGGGAGCTGTTTTTT.

V is TRBV7-8 and J is TRBJ1-2, with TRBD1 as a possible D gene (5 bases). With 1 base removed from V and 5 bases from J, the gap between germline ends came to 11 bases. Per the germline V gene, CDR1 is SGHVS and CDR2 is FQNEAQ. This CDR3 is built from 14 residues. Here the CDR3 DNA reads TGTGCCAGCAGCTTAGGCAGGGATTCTTATGGCTACACCTTC. Protein sequence: CASSLGRDSYGYTF.

This chain uses TRBV7-6 with TRBJ2-3, with 7 bases aligning to TRBD2. V dropped 5 bases and J dropped 1; count of bases not matched to a gene: 6. The length of the CDR3 is 15 residues. Per the germline V gene, CDR1 is SGHVS and CDR2 is FNYEAQ. CDR3 DNA sequence: TGTGCCAGCAGCCCGACGGGGGGAGGCACAGATACGCAGTATTTT. Its protein product is CASSPTGGGTDTQYF.

The chain joins TRBV28 to TRBJ1-2; 12 bases are a match to TRBD1. J gave up 7 bases and V 4 bases, and 7 bases lay outside the gene matches. Germline V CDR1 and CDR2: MDHEN, SYDVKM. The CDR3 runs to 15 residues. CDR3 sequence: CASSSYPGQGAGYTF. The DNA of the CDR3 is TGTGCCAGCAGTTCTTACCCGGGACAGGGGGCTGGCTACACCTTC.

The chain uses TRBV4-3 and TRBJ2-7; 9 nucleotides align to TRBD1. J lost 4 bases, V lost 3 bases, and 4 bases had no gene match. The CDR3 loop spans 14 amino acids. Germline loops: CDR1 LGHNA, CDR2 YSLEER. CDR3 residues: CASSHSDRGYEQYF. CDR3 nucleotide sequence: TGCGCCAGCAGCCACTCCGACAGGGGGTACGAGCAGTACTTC.

The chain couples TRBV27 to TRBJ1-6; D is possibly TRBD1 (5 bases). Germline V gives CDR1 MNHEY, CDR2 SMNVEV (reference sequence). V was pared by 4 bases and J by 5 bases, with 18 bases between. CDR3 length: 17 amino acids. CDR3 bases: TGTGCCAGCAGTTCCCGAAATCGACAGCTAAATAATTCACCCCTCCACTTT. Protein product: CASSSRNRQLNNSPLHF.

The chain employs TRBV27 and TRBJ2-7; D unresolved. CDR1 and CDR2 from the germline V gene are MNHEY and SMNVEV (reference sequence). The CDR3 loop spans 12 amino acids. Trimming shortened V by 4 bases and J by 4 bases, and 8 bases separated the two germline ends. The CDR3 protein is CASSSLQYEQYF. The CDR3 coding sequence is TGTGCCAGCAGTTCTCTTCAATACGAGCAGTACTTC.

This clone was seen a few times. CDR3 DNA sequence: TGTGCCAGCAGCCGACGTGTGGGTCAGGGTTACACTGAAGCTTTCTTT. Translation: CASSRRVGQGYTEAFF. This chain joins TRBV4-2 and TRBJ1-1; weak D call: TRBD1 (5 bases). Trimming took 4 bases from V and 3 from J, leaving 18 bases between them. The germline gives CDR1 LGHNA, CDR2 YNFKEQ. The CDR3 length is 16 residues.

The rearrangement uses TRBV5-6 and TRBJ2-3; 8 nucleotides line up with TRBD1. V lost 1 base and J lost 1; bases outside the gene matches: 5. CDR1 is SGHDT and CDR2 is YYEEEE in the germline V gene. There are 16 residues in the CDR3. The CDR3, as DNA: TGTGCCAGCAGCTTGTATGGGACAGGCGGCACAGATACGCAGTATTTT. Translation: CASSLYGTGGTDTQYF.

CDR3 in DNA: TGTGCCAGCAGTTACACAGGGACAGGGGGCTACAATGAGCAGTTCTTC. It is translated as CASSYTGTGGYNEQFF. This sequence joins TRBV6-5 and TRBJ2-1; 11 bases fit TRBD1. The CDR3 runs to 16 residues. The V segment lost 2 bases and the J segment 3 bases; nucleotides outside the gene matches: 3. Germline loops: CDR1 MNHEY, CDR2 SVGAGI.

The rearrangement links TRBV6-5 to TRBJ1-3, with D unclear. In germline, CDR1 is MNHEY, CDR2 SVGAGI. CDR3 length equals 15 residues. Trimming left V 5 bases short and J 2 bases short, with 13 bases between. DNA for the CDR3: TGTGCCAGCAGTACCTCCAGCGAAACTGGAAACACCATATATTTT. Translation gives CASSTSSETGNTIYF.

The V call is TRBV2, the J call TRBJ1-2; 7 bases fit TRBD1. There are 16 residues in the CDR3. Losses at the gene ends were 4 bases for V and 2 bases for J; bases not matched to a gene: 10. Germline V gives CDR1 SNHLY, CDR2 FYNNEI. Written as DNA, the CDR3 is TGTGCCAGCAGTGGGGCACCAGGGGGGGAGAACTATGGCTACACCTTC. Its protein is CASSGAPGGENYGYTF.

The J gene is TRBJ2-5, the V gene TRBV6-5; possible D gene TRBD2, 5 bases. Germline V CDR1 and CDR2: MNHEY, SVGAGI. Trimming took 2 bases from V and 5 from J, leaving 9 bases between them. CDR3 size: 13 residues. Here the CDR3 reads CASSYGLRETQYF. The CDR3 nucleotides read TGTGCCAGCAGTTACGGACTCCGGGAGACCCAGTACTTC.

The chain combines TRBV7-9 with TRBJ1-6; D not certain. This CDR3 contains 16 residues. V gave up 3 bases and J gave up 2 bases, with 11 bases separating them. Germline CDR1 SEHNR, CDR2 FQNEAQ (reference sequence). In nucleotides, the CDR3 is TGTGCCAGCAGCTTCCTGGATTTGCCCTATAATTCACCCCTCCACTTT. As protein: CASSFLDLPYNSPLHF.

The rearrangement joins TRBV2 to TRBJ1-2; D is ambiguous. Trimming shortened V by 6 bases and J by 6 bases, and 14 bases separated the two germline ends. The CDR3 is 13 amino acids. Per the germline V gene, CDR1 is SNHLY and CDR2 is FYNNEI. The CDR3 DNA is TGTGCCAGCAGGAGGTGGGGTTCGAATGGCTACACCTTC. As protein: CASRRWGSNGYTF.

This clone came up a few times. The J gene is TRBJ1-1, the V gene TRBV19, with D perhaps TRBD1 (5 bases). Germline V lookup: CDR1 LNHDA, CDR2 SQIVND (reference sequence). The CDR3 spans 15 residues. Trimming removed 2 bases from V and 5 bases from J, with 15 bases in between. The CDR3 DNA follows: TGTGCCAGTAGTATAATCCCCCCAGGGAGGACTGAAGCTTTCTTT. As protein: CASSIIPPGRTEAFF.

This clone is a singleton in its sample. V gene TRBV9 combines with J gene TRBJ2-2; D may be TRBD1 (6 bases). Germline V CDR1 and CDR2: SGDLS, YYNGEE. The CDR3 consists of 13 residues. Trimming shortened V by 1 base and J by 6 bases, and 7 bases separated the two germline ends. CDR3 region: CASSVQGSGELFF. CDR3 nucleotides: TGTGCCAGCAGCGTACAGGGGTCCGGGGAGCTGTTTTTT.

This clone was recorded a few times. J is TRBJ1-5 and V is TRBV30; D not certain. The CDR3 sequence is 14 residues long. Germline assignment: CDR1 GTSNPN and CDR2 SVGIG (reference sequence). V was cut by 0 bases and J by 2 bases, with 8 bases left in between. The CDR3 bases are TGTGCCTGGAGTGTAGCTAAGGGCAATCAGCCCCAGCATTTT. It yields the protein CAWSVAKGNQPQHF.

The J gene is TRBJ1-2, the V gene TRBV28; D unclear. The CDR3 runs to 15 residues. Trimming took 1 base from V and 8 from J, leaving 17 bases between them. Per the germline V gene, CDR1 is MDHEN and CDR2 is SYDVKM. CDR3 in DNA: TGTGCCAGCAGTTTATCATTAGGGCAGCGGGAAGGCTACACCTTC. It specifies CASSLSLGQREGYTF.

The chain combines TRBV6-5 with TRBJ2-1; D perhaps matches TRBD2 (7 bases). CDR1 is MNHEY, CDR2 SVGAGI, per germline. Trimming took off 8 bases at V and 0 bases at J, with 14 bases between the two ends. The CDR3 covers 15 residues. The CDR3 spells CASALATGSYNEQFF. The CDR3, as DNA: TGTGCCAGCGCACTAGCGACAGGCTCCTACAATGAGCAGTTCTTC.

The chain links TRBV6-5 to TRBJ2-7, with D possibly being TRBD1 (6 bases). CDR3 length equals 15 residues. Trimming removed 0 bases from V and 3 bases from J, with 12 bases in between. CDR1 MNHEY and CDR2 SVGAGI come from the germline V gene. The CDR3: CASSYSFETGYEQYF. As DNA, the CDR3 is TGTGCCAGCAGTTACTCTTTCGAGACAGGCTACGAGCAGTACTTC.

This clone was observed once. This rearrangement joins TRBV9 to TRBJ2-1, with D possibly TRBD2 on 5 matching bases. In germline, CDR1 is SGDLS, CDR2 YYNGEE. Trimming removed 4 bases from V and 3 bases from J, with 14 bases in between. The CDR3 contains 15 residues. CDR3 sequence (DNA): TGTGCCAGCAGCCCCACCTCGGGGAACTACAATGAGCAGTTCTTC. Translating gives CASSPTSGNYNEQFF.

The chain has TRBV9 and TRBJ1-5, with TRBD1 identical over 7 bases. V lost 5 bases and J lost 1; bases outside the gene matches: 6. Germline V gene lookup returns CDR1 SGDLS and CDR2 YYNGEE. The CDR3 totals 15 residues. CDR3 protein: CASSKGAGSNQPQHF. The CDR3 nucleotides are TGTGCCAGCAGTAAGGGGGCGGGCAGCAATCAGCCCCAGCATTTT.